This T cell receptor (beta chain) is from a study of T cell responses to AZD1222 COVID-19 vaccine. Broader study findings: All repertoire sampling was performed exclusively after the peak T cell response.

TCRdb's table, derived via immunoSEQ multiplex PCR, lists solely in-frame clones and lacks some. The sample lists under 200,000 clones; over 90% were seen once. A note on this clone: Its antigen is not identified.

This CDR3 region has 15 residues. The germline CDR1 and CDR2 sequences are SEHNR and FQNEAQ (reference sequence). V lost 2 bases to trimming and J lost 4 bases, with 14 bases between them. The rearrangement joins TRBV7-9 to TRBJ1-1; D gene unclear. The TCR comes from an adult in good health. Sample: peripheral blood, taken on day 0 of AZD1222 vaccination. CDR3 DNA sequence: TGTGCCAGCAGCTTATCGGCTCCCAGGACCACTGAAGCTTTCTTT. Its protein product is CASSLSAPRTTEAFF. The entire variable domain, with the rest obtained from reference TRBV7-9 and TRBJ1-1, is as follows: DTGVSQNPRHKITKRGQNVTFRCDPISEHNRLYWYRQTLGQGPEFLTYFQNEAQLEKSRLLSDRFSAERPKGSFSTLEIQRTEQGDSAMYLCASSLSAPRTTEAFFGQGTRLTVV.